This TCR beta chain comes out of a study of Graves' ophthalmopathy and Graves' hyperthyroidism. On this clonotype: Its antigen is not known.

The TCR beta CDR3 regions underwent amplification from RNA transcripts. HTBI primers were used in a first-round RT-PCR, which preceded a second-round multiplex PCR. TCRdb reprocessed the multiplex PCR reads with MiXCR, giving one entry per CDR3 protein. In the table there are a few hundred thousand distinct CDR3 sequences, approximately 15% of which are singletons. Study-wide results and caveats: The majority of expanded thyroid clonotypes above 0.001 frequency also occurred in blood.

Germline CDR1 is MNHNS and CDR2 is SASEGT. This CDR3 spans 17 amino acids. J gave up 5 bases and V 5 bases, and 8 bases lay outside the gene matches. New diagnoses, under 2 months' duration, and ages 18 to 65 characterized the hyperthyroidism patients. Patients were left out if they had other autoimmune diseases, uncontrolled infections, pregnancy or lactation. Orbital computed tomography, together with clinical symptoms, serum thyroxine, TRAb and thyroid ultrasound, was used for diagnosis. The sequenced material came from peripheral blood. This rearrangement joins TRBV6-1 to TRBJ2-5; 16 nucleotides match TRBD2. The sequence was obtained from a woman under 30 with stable Graves' hyperthyroidism. The CDR3: CASSRGTSGGAGETQYF. CDR3 DNA sequence: TGTGCCAGCAGTCGCGGGACTAGCGGGGGGGCCGGGGAGACCCAGTACTTC.